A selection of T cell receptor beta chains follows, all from one sample in a study of cytomegalovirus exposure and HLA in healthy donors. Profiling relied on immunoSEQ multiplex PCR, and the TCRdb table lists in-frame clones only, not all of them. The sample includes approximately 97,000 clones, 79% seen only once; the top ten take around 3%. Sequencing input: PBMCs. The origin of the receptors is a male donor in good health and CMV-seropositive. Each CDR3 is given without its conserved first and last residue.

TRBV2	ASSGRVEQF
TRBV5-1	ASSRQGDSYEQY
TRBV6-1	ASSEGGKRQPQH
TRBV4-3	ASSQETVPGQPQH
TRBV5-1	ASSSRDRGTEAF
TRBV29-1	SVFGGQGQSGANVLT
TRBV18	ASSPRLAGLRDEQF
TRBV7-2	ASSPSGGVNTEAF
TRBV14	ASSQENRGNEQY
TRBV6-6	ASSRGQEYEQY
TRBV5-6	ASSFERAGGYT
TRBV6-5	ASSLTGLTIEAF
TRBV7-3	ASSLAQGYGYT
TRBV12-1	ASSLEGGNTEAF
TRBV5-1	ASSLPGQDYEQY
TRBV9	ASSFGTSGSYEQY
TRBV4-3	ASTTELLAKNIQY
TRBV9	ASSEPPTSGGKNEQF